The TCR beta chain described here comes from a study of blood T cell repertoires in COVID-19. Repertoires were generated with immunoSEQ multiplex PCR, while TCRdb's copy carries only in-frame clones and drops some. In the table there are 350,000 or so clones, roughly 87% of which are singletons. The sequence was collected from a woman aged 60-75 years with COVID-19, enrolled during active disease. Sequencing used peripheral blood.

CDR3 residues: CASSLEHHHNYGYTF. The CDR3 DNA is TGTGCCAGCAGCTTAGAGCATCACCACAACTATGGCTACACCTTC. J is TRBJ1-2 and V is TRBV7-7; no clear D gene. The CDR3 runs 15 residues. Germline-derived CDR1 and CDR2 are SSHAT and FNYEAQ (reference sequence). Trimming cost V 1 base and J 2 bases, with 11 bases left between them. Full variable domain (outside the CDR3, taken from reference TRBV7-7 and TRBJ1-2): GAGVSQSPRYKVTKRGQDVTLRCDPISSHATLYWYQQALGQGPEFLTYFNYEAQPDKSGLPSDRFSAERPEGSISTLTIQRTEQRDSAMYRCASSLEHHHNYGYTFGSGTRLTVV.